The clone carrying this T cell receptor (beta chain) was seen a single time. The antigen is undetermined. Vbeta (60) and Jbeta (13) primers were used in the PCR. Libraries were prepared by immunoSEQ multiplex PCR; TCRdb keeps only in-frame clonotypes and omits some of them. The sample lists about 170,000 clones, over 80% occurring once. This CDR3 has 19 amino acids. Germline V gene data show CDR1 as SGDLS and CDR2 as YYNGEE. V was shortened by 4 bases and J by 0 bases, with 22 bases between the two germline ends. This sample is drawn from a study of cytomegalovirus exposure and HLA in healthy donors. Findings and caveats of the study: Productive status was seen about 87% or about 30% of the time for most TCR beta V segments in an earlier analysis.

The V gene is TRBV9, the J gene TRBJ1-4; D is unclear. This sequence originates from a woman aged 50 to 60 in good health and CMV-seropositive. Sequenced material: PBMCs. CDR3 sequence reads: CASSTEAGSSSTTNEKLFF. Written as DNA, the CDR3 is TGTGCCAGCAGCACCGAGGCGGGGAGCAGCTCAACAACTAATGAAAAACTGTTTTTT.